This entry features one T cell receptor (beta chain) sequence. What it binds is unknown. Germline loops: CDR1 MGHDK, CDR2 SYGVNS. Unmatched junction bases numbered 12, after V lost 3 bases and J lost 10 bases. The length of the CDR3 is 15 residues. These data belong to a study of T cell responses to AZD1222 COVID-19 vaccine. Sequenced by immunoSEQ multiplex PCR; TCRdb stores in-frame clones only, minus some. The sample consists of roughly 150,000 clones, 91% of them appearing once. Second-dose groups at about 4 or about 12 weeks were pooled. Points from the study as a whole: Only a handful of individuals given AZD1222 were seropositive at baseline. Repertoire sampling was restricted to post-peak T cell response timepoints. Reports indicate that nearly half of spike-specific TCRs are directed at unmutated variant regions.

The material sequenced was peripheral blood, taken 28 days after the second AZD1222 dose. This sequence was found in an adult who received the AZD1222 COVID-19 vaccine. The V and J genes are TRBV25-1 and TRBJ2-1; the match to TRBD2 covers 7 bases. The CDR3 region has the DNA TGTGCCAGCAGTGAGGAGGGGCTAGCGGACATAGAGCAGTTCTTC. Translating it yields CASSEEGLADIEQFF.